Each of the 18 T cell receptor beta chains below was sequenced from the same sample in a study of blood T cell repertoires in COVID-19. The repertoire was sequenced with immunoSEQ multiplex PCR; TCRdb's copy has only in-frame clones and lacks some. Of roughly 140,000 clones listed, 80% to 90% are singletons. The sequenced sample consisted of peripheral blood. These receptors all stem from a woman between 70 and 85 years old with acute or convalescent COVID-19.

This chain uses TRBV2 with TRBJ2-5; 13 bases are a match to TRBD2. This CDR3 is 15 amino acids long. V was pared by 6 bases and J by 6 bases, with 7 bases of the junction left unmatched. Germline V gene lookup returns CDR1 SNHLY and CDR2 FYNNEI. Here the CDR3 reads CASRAGLAGSKTQYF. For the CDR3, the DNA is TGTGCCAGCAGAGCGGGACTAGCGGGATCAAAGACCCAGTACTTC.

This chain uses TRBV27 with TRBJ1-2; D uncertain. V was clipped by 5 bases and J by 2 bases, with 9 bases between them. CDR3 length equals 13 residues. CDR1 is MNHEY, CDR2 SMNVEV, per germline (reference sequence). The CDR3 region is CASSLRSNYGYTF. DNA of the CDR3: TGTGCCAGCAGTCTGCGGTCGAACTATGGCTACACCTTC.

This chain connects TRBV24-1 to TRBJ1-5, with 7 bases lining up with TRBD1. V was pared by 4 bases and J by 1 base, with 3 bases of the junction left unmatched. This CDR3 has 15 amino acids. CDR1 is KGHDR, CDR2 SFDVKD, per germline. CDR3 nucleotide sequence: TGTGCCACCAGTGAGTCGACAGGGAGCAATCAGCCCCAGCATTTT. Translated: CATSESTGSNQPQHF.

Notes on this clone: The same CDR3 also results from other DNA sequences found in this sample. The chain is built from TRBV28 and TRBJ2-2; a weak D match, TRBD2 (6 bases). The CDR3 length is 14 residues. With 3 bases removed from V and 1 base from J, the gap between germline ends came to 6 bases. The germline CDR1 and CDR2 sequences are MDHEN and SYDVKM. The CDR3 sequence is CASSLGGNTGELFF. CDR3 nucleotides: TGTGCCAGCAGTTTGGGAGGGAACACCGGGGAGCTGTTTTTT.

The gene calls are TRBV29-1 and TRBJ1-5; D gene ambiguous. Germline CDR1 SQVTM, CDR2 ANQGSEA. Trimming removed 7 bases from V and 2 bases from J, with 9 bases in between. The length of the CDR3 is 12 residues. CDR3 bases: TGCAGCGCCGGGTCTGGCAATCAGCCCCAGCATTTT. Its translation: CSAGSGNQPQHF.

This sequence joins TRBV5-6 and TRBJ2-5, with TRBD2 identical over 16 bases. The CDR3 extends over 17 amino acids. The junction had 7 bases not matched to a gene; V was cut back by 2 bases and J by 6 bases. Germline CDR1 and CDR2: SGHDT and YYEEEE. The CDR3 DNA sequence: TGTGCCAGCAGCTTTGGGACTAGCGGGGGGGCGACGAAGACCCAGTACTTC. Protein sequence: CASSFGTSGGATKTQYF.

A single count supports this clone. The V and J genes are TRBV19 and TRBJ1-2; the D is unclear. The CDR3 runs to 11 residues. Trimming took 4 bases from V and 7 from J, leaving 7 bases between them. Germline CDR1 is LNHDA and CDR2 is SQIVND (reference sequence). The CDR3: CASSSGFGYTF. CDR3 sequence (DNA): TGTGCCAGTAGTAGCGGTTTTGGCTACACCTTC.

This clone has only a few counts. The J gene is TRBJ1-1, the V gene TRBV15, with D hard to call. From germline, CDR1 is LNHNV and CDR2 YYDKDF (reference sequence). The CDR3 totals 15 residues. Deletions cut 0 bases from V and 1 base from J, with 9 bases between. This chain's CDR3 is CATSRDKVRNTEAFF. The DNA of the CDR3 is TGTGCCACCAGCAGAGATAAAGTCAGGAACACTGAAGCTTTCTTT.

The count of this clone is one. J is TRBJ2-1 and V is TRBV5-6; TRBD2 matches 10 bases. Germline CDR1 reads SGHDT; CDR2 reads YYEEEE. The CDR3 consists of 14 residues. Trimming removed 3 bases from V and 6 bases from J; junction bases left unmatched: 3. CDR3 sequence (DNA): TGTGCCAGCAGCTGGGGACTAGCGAGCAATGAGCAGTTCTTC. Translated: CASSWGLASNEQFF.

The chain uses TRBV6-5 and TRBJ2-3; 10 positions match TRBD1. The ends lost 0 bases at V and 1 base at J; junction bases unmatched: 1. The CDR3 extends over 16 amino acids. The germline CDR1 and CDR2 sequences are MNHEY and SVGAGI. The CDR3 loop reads CASSYSGTGGTDTQYF. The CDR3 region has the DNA TGTGCCAGCAGTTACTCCGGGACAGGGGGCACAGATACGCAGTATTTT.

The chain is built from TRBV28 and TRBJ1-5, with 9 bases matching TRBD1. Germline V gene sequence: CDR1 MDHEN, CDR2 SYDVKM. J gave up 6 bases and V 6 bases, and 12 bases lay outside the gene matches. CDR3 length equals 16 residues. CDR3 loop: CASRGGTGIFSQPQHF. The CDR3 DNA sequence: TGTGCCAGCAGGGGGGGGACAGGGATTTTTTCTCAGCCCCAGCATTTT.

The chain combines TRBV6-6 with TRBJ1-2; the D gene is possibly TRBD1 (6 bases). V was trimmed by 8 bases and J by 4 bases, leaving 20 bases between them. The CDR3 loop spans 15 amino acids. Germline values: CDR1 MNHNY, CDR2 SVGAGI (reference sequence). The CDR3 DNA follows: TGTGCCAGCGAGGCGGGAGAACAGGGAGCCTATGGCTACACCTTC. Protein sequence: CASEAGEQGAYGYTF.

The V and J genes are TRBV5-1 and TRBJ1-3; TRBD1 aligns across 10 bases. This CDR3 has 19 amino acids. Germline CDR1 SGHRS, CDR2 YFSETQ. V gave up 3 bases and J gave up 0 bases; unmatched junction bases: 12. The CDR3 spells CASSWGTGATLSSGNTIYF. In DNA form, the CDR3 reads TGCGCCAGCAGCTGGGGGACAGGGGCCACCCTAAGCTCTGGAAACACCATATATTTT.

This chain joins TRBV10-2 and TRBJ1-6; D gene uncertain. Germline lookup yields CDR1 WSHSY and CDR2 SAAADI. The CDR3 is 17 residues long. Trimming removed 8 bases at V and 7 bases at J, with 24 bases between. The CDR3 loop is CASSSGGLVVGNSPLHF. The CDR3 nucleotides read TGCGCCAGCTCATCCGGCGGACTGGTCGTGGGGAATTCACCCCTCCACTTT.

For the CDR3, the DNA is TGTGCCTGGAAATATAGGGGAGGGGGAGACGAGCAGTACTTC. Amino acids: CAWKYRGGGDEQYF. V and J are TRBV30 and TRBJ2-7, with a weak D call TRBD2 (7 bases). V lost 4 bases to trimming and J lost 5 bases, with 18 bases between them. CDR3 length: 14 residues. The germline V gene has CDR1 GTSNPN and CDR2 SVGIG (reference sequence).

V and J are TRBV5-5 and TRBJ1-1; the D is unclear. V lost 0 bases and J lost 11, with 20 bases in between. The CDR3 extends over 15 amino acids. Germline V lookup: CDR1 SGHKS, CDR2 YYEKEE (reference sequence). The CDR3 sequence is CASSLAVRELEGAFF. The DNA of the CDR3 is TGTGCCAGCAGCTTGGCGGTGAGGGAGTTAGAAGGCGCTTTCTTT.

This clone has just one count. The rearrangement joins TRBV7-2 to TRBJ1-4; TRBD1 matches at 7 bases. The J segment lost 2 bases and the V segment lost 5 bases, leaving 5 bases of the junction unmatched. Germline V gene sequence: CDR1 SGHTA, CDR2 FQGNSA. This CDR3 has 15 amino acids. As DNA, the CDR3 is TGTGCCAGCAGCCAGAACAGGGGTACTAATGAAAAACTGTTTTTT. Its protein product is CASSQNRGTNEKLFF.

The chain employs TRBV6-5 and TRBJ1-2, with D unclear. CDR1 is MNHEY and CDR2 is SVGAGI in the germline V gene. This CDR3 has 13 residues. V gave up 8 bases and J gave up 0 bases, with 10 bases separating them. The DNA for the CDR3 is TGTGCCAGCCGCAGGAACACTAACTATGGCTACACCTTC. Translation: CASRRNTNYGYTF.